The present T cell receptor beta chain was sequenced within a study of Graves' ophthalmopathy and Graves' hyperthyroidism. Study in general: Stable hyperthyroidism meant no progression to ophthalmopathy within 18 months of follow-up.

Scientists amplified the TCR beta CDR3 regions from RNA transcripts. Scientists carried out first-round RT-PCR using HTBI primers and then a second-round multiplex PCR. TCRdb re-derived calls from the multiplex PCR reads in MiXCR, one entry per CDR3 protein. The sample consists of about 590,000 distinct CDR3 sequences, about 40% of them appearing once. The CDR3 spans 13 residues. The germline gives CDR1 SEHNR, CDR2 FQNEAQ (reference sequence). The V and J ends lost 3 bases and 5 bases respectively, with 10 bases between them. This clonotype was seen at least ten times. The antigen remains undetermined. Study conclusions and caveats: Sensitivity of under 71% and specificity of 72% to 85% were achieved by the model that predicted ophthalmopathy progression.

Specimen: peripheral blood or thyroid tissue (not recorded which). The clonotype originates from an adult man with Graves' hyperthyroidism. V gene TRBV7-9 combines with J gene TRBJ2-5; D perhaps matches TRBD1 (6 bases). CDR3 region: CASSLQGPETQYF. CDR3 DNA sequence: TGTGCCAGCAGCTTGCAGGGGCCGGAGACCCAGTACTTC.